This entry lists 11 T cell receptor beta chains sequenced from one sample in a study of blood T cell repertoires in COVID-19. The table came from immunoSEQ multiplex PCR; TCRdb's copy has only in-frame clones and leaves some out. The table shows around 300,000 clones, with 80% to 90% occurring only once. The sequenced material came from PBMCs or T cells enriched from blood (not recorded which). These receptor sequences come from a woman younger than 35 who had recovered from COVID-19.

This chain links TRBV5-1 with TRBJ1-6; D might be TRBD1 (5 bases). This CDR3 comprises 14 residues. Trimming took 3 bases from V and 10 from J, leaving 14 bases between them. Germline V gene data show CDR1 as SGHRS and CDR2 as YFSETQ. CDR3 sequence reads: CASSSRGVASPLHF. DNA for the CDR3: TGCGCCAGCAGCTCACGGGGGGTTGCATCACCCCTCCACTTT.

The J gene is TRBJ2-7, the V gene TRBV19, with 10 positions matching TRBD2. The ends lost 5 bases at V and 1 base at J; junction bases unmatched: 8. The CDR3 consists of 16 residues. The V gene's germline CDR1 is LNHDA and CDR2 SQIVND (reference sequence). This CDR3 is CASSSPTSGASYEQYF. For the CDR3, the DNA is TGTGCCAGTAGTTCCCCAACTAGCGGGGCTTCCTACGAGCAGTACTTC.

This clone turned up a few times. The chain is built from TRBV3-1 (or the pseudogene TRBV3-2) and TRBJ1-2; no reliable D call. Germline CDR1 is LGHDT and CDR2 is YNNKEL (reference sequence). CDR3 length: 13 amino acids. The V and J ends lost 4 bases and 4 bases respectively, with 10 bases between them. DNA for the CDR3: TGTGCCAGCAGCCCGACACATTTCTATGGCTACACCTTC. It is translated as CASSPTHFYGYTF.

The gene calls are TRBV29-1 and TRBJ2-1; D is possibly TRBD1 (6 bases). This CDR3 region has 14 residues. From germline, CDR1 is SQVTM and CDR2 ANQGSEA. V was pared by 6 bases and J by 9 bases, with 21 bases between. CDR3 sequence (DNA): TGCAGCGTAAAGAGGGGGACCTCCACAGGTGAGCAGTTCTTC. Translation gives CSVKRGTSTGEQFF.

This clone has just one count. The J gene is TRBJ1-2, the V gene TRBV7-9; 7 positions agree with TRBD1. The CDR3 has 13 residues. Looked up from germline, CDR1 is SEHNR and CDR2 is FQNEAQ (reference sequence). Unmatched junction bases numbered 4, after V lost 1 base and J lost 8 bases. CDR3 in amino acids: CASSLDGTVGYTF. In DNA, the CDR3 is TGTGCCAGCAGCTTAGACGGGACAGTCGGCTACACCTTC.

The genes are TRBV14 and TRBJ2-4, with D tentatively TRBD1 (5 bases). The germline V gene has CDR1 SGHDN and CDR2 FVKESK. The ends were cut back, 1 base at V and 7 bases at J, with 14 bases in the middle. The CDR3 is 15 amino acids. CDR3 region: CASSQALGVKNIQYF. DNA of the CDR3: TGTGCCAGCAGCCAAGCGCTAGGGGTAAAGAACATTCAGTACTTC.

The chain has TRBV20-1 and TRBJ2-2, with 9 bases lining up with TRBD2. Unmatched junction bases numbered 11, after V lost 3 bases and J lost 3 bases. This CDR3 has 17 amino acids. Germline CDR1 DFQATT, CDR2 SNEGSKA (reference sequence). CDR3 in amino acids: CSASGPAGGSDTGELFF. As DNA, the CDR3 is TGCAGTGCTAGTGGCCCAGCGGGGGGATCCGACACCGGGGAGCTGTTTTTT.

CDR3 in amino acids: CASSTPGEQYF. CDR3 nucleotides: TGTGCCAGCTCAACCCCAGGCGAGCAGTACTTC. This chain connects TRBV18 to TRBJ2-7, with D uncertain. Trimming took 5 bases from V and 6 from J, leaving 8 bases between them. The CDR3 totals 11 residues. From germline, CDR1 is KGHSH and CDR2 LQKENI.

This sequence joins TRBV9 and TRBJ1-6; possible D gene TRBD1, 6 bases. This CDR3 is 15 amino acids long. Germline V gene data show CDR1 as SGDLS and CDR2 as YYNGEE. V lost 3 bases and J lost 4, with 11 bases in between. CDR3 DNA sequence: TGTGCCAGCAGCGGGGGAAGGGGGTATAATTCACCCCTCCACTTT. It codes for CASSGGRGYNSPLHF.

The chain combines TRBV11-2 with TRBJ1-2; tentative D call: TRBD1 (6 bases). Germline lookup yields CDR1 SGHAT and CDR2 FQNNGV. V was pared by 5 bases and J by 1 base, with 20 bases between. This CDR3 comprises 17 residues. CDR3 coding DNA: TGTGCCAGCAGCACGCTAGCTGGGGGGGCTGTTAACTATGGCTACACCTTC. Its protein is CASSTLAGGAVNYGYTF.

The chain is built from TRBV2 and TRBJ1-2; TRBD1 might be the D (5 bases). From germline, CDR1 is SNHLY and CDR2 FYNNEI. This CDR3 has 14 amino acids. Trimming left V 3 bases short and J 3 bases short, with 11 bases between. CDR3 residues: CASSEAGVYYGYTF. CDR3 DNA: TGTGCCAGCAGTGAGGCGGGGGTCTACTATGGCTACACCTTC.